These 28 T cell receptor beta chains share one sample of origin, sequenced in a study of CD8+ T cells in alopecia areata. Sequencing used cDNA as its template, made by extracting RNA and reverse transcribing it. Repertoires were generated with immunoSEQ multiplex PCR, while TCRdb's copy carries only in-frame clones and drops some. This table holds 170,000 or so clones, approximately 62% found once. The sample was CD4+ T cells sorted from blood, taken at week 0. These receptors all come from a human donor with alopecia areata.

The chain joins TRBV25-1 to TRBJ1-2, with D tentatively TRBD1 (5 bases). Trimming removed 4 bases at V and 2 bases at J, with 8 bases between. This CDR3 is built from 13 residues. CDR1 is MGHDK, CDR2 SYGVNS, per germline. The CDR3 reads CASSVRGNYGYTF. The CDR3 DNA sequence: TGTGCCAGCAGTGTCCGGGGGAACTATGGCTACACCTTC.

V gene TRBV6-1 combines with J gene TRBJ2-3, with a possible D match to TRBD2 (5 bases). Looked up from germline, CDR1 is MNHNS and CDR2 is SASEGT. The CDR3 runs 14 residues. V dropped 0 bases and J dropped 4 bases, with 8 bases sitting between them. In DNA, the CDR3 is TGTGCCAGCAGTGAAGCCGGGCGGGCAGATACGCAGTATTTT. Residues: CASSEAGRADTQYF.

This clone has a handful of counts. CDR3 DNA sequence: TGTGCCAGCTCTCTCGACGCACAAGTCGGTCAGCCCCAGCATTTT. Protein product: CASSLDAQVGQPQHF. The V and J genes are TRBV18 and TRBJ1-5; D remains ambiguous. V was clipped by 6 bases and J by 6 bases, with 18 bases between them. The CDR3 is 15 amino acids. CDR1 KGHSH and CDR2 LQKENI come from the germline V gene. Filled out from reference TRBV18 and TRBJ1-5, the complete variable domain reads NAGVMQNPRHLVRRRGQEARLRCSPMKGHSHVYWYRQLPEEGLKFMVYLQKENIIDESGMPKERFSAEFPKEGPSILRIQQVVRGDSAAYFCASSLDAQVGQPQHFGDGTRLSIL.

The chain has TRBV19 and TRBJ1-5; 10 positions agree with TRBD1. The germline V gene has CDR1 LNHDA and CDR2 SQIVND (reference sequence). The CDR3 is 16 amino acids. J was trimmed by 7 bases and V by 5 bases; bases with no gene match: 11. The CDR3 DNA follows: TGTGCCAGTAGTTACGATCGGACAGGGGGGCAGCAGCCCCAGCATTTT. Protein product: CASSYDRTGGQQPQHF.

The gene calls are TRBV30 and TRBJ1-4; possibly TRBD1 for D (5 bases). There are 13 residues in the CDR3. CDR1 GTSNPN and CDR2 SVGIG come from the germline V gene (reference sequence). The V end was cut by 8 bases, the J end by 8 bases, with 18 bases between. The CDR3 region has the DNA TGTGCCGCCGGGGGACCAAAGGGGGAAAAACTGTTTTTT. Its translation: CAAGGPKGEKLFF.

V gene TRBV12-5 combines with J gene TRBJ2-1; TRBD2 matches at 13 bases. The germline gives CDR1 LGHNT, CDR2 FRNRAP. After removal of 3 bases from V and 7 bases from J, the junction contained 9 bases not matched to a gene. The CDR3 extends over 17 amino acids. Here the CDR3 DNA reads TGTGCTAGTGGTTTCGCCGGACTAGCGGGGGTAAGGAATGAGCAGTTCTTC. Protein: CASGFAGLAGVRNEQFF.

J is TRBJ1-6 and V is TRBV14, with 7 bases lining up with TRBD1. The CDR3 sequence is 15 residues long. V gave up 1 base and J gave up 7 bases; unmatched junction bases: 4. Per the germline V gene, CDR1 is SGHDN and CDR2 is FVKESK. CDR3 bases: TGTGCCAGCAGCCAAGTTGGACAGGCAAATTCACCCCTCCACTTT. Protein sequence: CASSQVGQANSPLHF.

The V and J genes are TRBV27 and TRBJ1-6, with D hard to call. Germline V lookup: CDR1 MNHEY, CDR2 SMNVEV (reference sequence). Trimming left V 2 bases short and J 10 bases short, with 9 bases between. The CDR3 has 13 amino acids. The CDR3 DNA sequence: TGTGCCAGCAGTTTAACGGGAGAATCACCCCTCCACTTT. Protein sequence: CASSLTGESPLHF.

The chain joins TRBV30 to TRBJ1-2; D remains ambiguous. The ends were cut back, 5 bases at V and 2 bases at J, with 9 bases in the middle. This CDR3 is 12 amino acids long. The V gene's germline CDR1 is GTSNPN and CDR2 SVGIG (reference sequence). CDR3 bases: TGTGCCTGGTCAAAGTTCAACTATGGCTACACCTTC. Translated, it gives CAWSKFNYGYTF.

The rearrangement joins TRBV30 to TRBJ1-2; D is ambiguous. V was shortened by 8 bases and J by 4 bases, with 8 bases between the two germline ends. The CDR3 has 10 residues. Germline assignment: CDR1 GTSNPN and CDR2 SVGIG (reference sequence). The CDR3 nucleotides read TGTGCCCCGGGGTGCTATGGCTACACCTTC. The encoded protein is CAPGCYGYTF.

This clone was seen a few times. The chain combines TRBV29-1 with TRBJ2-4, with D possibly called TRBD1 or TRBD2 (6 bases each). The germline V and J ends were trimmed by 5 bases and 9 bases, with 14 bases remaining between them. Germline-derived CDR1 and CDR2 are SQVTM and ANQGSEA. The CDR3 contains 12 residues. CDR3 protein: CSVLKEGGIQYF. The CDR3 DNA is TGCAGCGTTCTCAAGGAGGGGGGCATTCAGTACTTC.

The genes are TRBV7-2 and TRBJ2-6; D unresolved. Per the germline V gene, CDR1 is SGHTA and CDR2 is FQGNSA. The CDR3 sequence is 13 residues long. V was shortened by 7 bases and J by 2 bases, with 6 bases between the two germline ends. The CDR3 sequence: CASMSAGANVLTF. CDR3 DNA: TGTGCCAGCATGTCGGCTGGGGCCAACGTCCTGACTTTC.

This clone showed up just a few times. The chain combines TRBV4-1 with TRBJ2-1; D unclear. The germline gives CDR1 MGHRA, CDR2 YSYEKL. V lost 2 bases and J 2 bases, leaving 13 bases between the germline ends. The CDR3 has 16 amino acids. This CDR3 is CASSQIDMMAYNEQFF. The DNA for the CDR3 is TGCGCCAGCAGCCAAATCGACATGATGGCCTACAATGAGCAGTTCTTC.

The chain recombines TRBV9 with TRBJ2-3, with D possibly being TRBD2 (6 bases). The V gene lost 4 bases and the J gene lost 2 bases, with 17 bases spanning the gap. Germline CDR1 reads SGDLS; CDR2 reads YYNGEE. CDR3 length equals 16 residues. DNA of the CDR3: TGTGCCAGCAGCCCTCGGGGTAGCGGATACACAGATACGCAGTATTTT. It yields the protein CASSPRGSGYTDTQYF.

This chain links TRBV2 with TRBJ1-6; D call uncertain. Germline CDR1 reads SNHLY; CDR2 reads FYNNEI. Trimming stripped 2 bases from V and 10 bases from J, with 15 bases between. The CDR3 has 15 amino acids. CDR3 sequence reads: CASSEMWGLGSPLHF. In nucleotides, the CDR3 is TGTGCCAGCAGTGAAATGTGGGGTCTGGGGTCACCCCTCCACTTT.

This sequence joins TRBV30 and TRBJ1-1; D possibly corresponds to TRBD1 (6 bases). This CDR3 spans 14 amino acids. Trimming left V 2 bases short and J 1 base short, with 11 bases between. The V gene's germline CDR1 is GTSNPN and CDR2 SVGIG (reference sequence). CDR3 sequence reads: CAWSPRTENTEAFF. The CDR3 nucleotides read TGTGCCTGGAGTCCCCGGACAGAGAACACTGAAGCTTTCTTT.

The chain links TRBV6-6 to TRBJ2-7, with D possibly matching TRBD1 (5 bases). V shed 5 bases and J shed 3 bases, with 8 bases lying between them. Per the germline V gene, CDR1 is MNHNY and CDR2 is SVGAGI (reference sequence). The CDR3 runs to 12 residues. CDR3 loop: CASSRGNYEQYF. The CDR3, as DNA: TGTGCCAGCAGTAGGGGCAACTACGAGCAGTACTTC.

This sequence joins TRBV28 and TRBJ1-2, with D possibly being TRBD1 (5 bases). There are 15 residues in the CDR3. V dropped 5 bases and J dropped 1 base, with 14 bases sitting between them. Germline-derived CDR1 and CDR2 are MDHEN and SYDVKM. CDR3 region: CASSGSHQGNYGYTF. The CDR3, as DNA: TGTGCCAGCAGTGGGTCCCATCAGGGTAACTATGGCTACACCTTC.

This clone was picked up a small number of times. The chain links TRBV7-2 to TRBJ2-5; D is possibly TRBD1 (7 bases). This CDR3 has 16 residues. Per germline, CDR1 SGHTA and CDR2 FQGNSA. V was shortened by 4 bases and J by 5 bases, with 20 bases between the two germline ends. CDR3 nucleotide sequence: TGTGCCAGCAGCTCTCAGACTAGAAGGGGGCGGGAGACCCAGTACTTC. Protein: CASSSQTRRGRETQYF.

CDR3 nucleotide sequence: TGTGCCAGCAGTTTATCGGGGGGTGTTAATTCACCCCTCCACTTT. It specifies CASSLSGGVNSPLHF. The chain employs TRBV27 and TRBJ1-6; possibly TRBD1 for D (5 bases). CDR1 MNHEY and CDR2 SMNVEV come from the germline V gene (reference sequence). The CDR3 sequence is 15 residues long. V was trimmed by 0 bases and J by 6 bases, leaving 9 bases between them.

This clone was counted a few times. J is TRBJ1-1 and V is TRBV30; D may be TRBD1 (5 bases). V lost 0 bases to trimming and J lost 0 bases, with 17 bases between them. The CDR3 spans 17 residues. CDR1 and CDR2 (germline): GTSNPN, SVGIG (reference sequence). The CDR3 region has the DNA TGTGCCTGGAGTGTTGCAGGGATGAAGGGCATGAACACTGAAGCTTTCTTT. It translates to CAWSVAGMKGMNTEAFF.

The chain joins TRBV2 to TRBJ2-5, with D unclear. V gave up 3 bases and J gave up 6 bases, with 11 bases separating them. The germline gives CDR1 SNHLY, CDR2 FYNNEI. The CDR3 loop spans 13 amino acids. The CDR3 region is CASSDPGGKTQYF. The CDR3 bases are TGTGCCAGCAGTGATCCAGGCGGAAAGACCCAGTACTTC.

This chain connects TRBV6-6 to TRBJ1-2; TRBD1 might be the D (6 bases). Germline V gene data show CDR1 as MNHNY and CDR2 as SVGAGI (reference sequence). CDR3 length: 12 residues. V was trimmed by 8 bases and J by 3 bases, leaving 10 bases between them. The CDR3 sequence is CASEQGDYGYTF. CDR3 sequence (DNA): TGTGCCAGCGAACAGGGTGACTATGGCTACACCTTC.

This clone was seen a single time. This CDR3 is CSVHGTASTDTQYF. DNA of the CDR3: TGCAGCGTTCATGGGACAGCTAGCACAGATACGCAGTATTTT. This chain connects TRBV29-1 to TRBJ2-3, with TRBD1 identical over 7 bases. V gave up 5 bases and J gave up 0 bases; unmatched junction bases: 5. Germline lookup yields CDR1 SQVTM and CDR2 ANQGSEA. The CDR3 is 14 amino acids.

The V call is TRBV30, the J call TRBJ1-5; D is unclear. The CDR3 contains 14 residues. CDR1 and CDR2 (germline): GTSNPN, SVGIG (reference sequence). V shed 1 base and J shed 3 bases, with 10 bases lying between them. The CDR3 spells CAWSEQALNQPQHF. CDR3 coding DNA: TGTGCCTGGAGTGAGCAGGCCCTCAATCAGCCCCAGCATTTT. Using reference TRBV30 and TRBJ1-5 for the parts outside the CDR3, the full variable domain is SQTIHQWPATLVQPVGSPLSLECTVEGTSNPNLYWYRQAAGRGLQLLFYSVGIGQISSEVPQNLSASRPQDRQFILSSKKLLLSDSGFYLCAWSEQALNQPQHFGDGTRLSIL.

This clone has just one count. The rearrangement uses TRBV5-1 and TRBJ2-4; 9 nucleotides agree with TRBD1. The germline CDR1 and CDR2 sequences are SGHRS and YFSETQ. The CDR3 length is 13 residues. V shed 3 bases, J shed 7 bases, and the junction held 2 bases outside the gene matches. The CDR3 reads CASSSGTGNIQYF. CDR3 bases: TGCGCCAGCAGCTCAGGGACAGGGAACATTCAGTACTTC.

CDR3 sequence: CASKSGGADEQYF. In DNA form, the CDR3 reads TGTGCCAGCAAAAGCGGGGGCGCGGACGAGCAGTACTTC. The V call is TRBV11-2, the J call TRBJ2-7; 8 positions match TRBD2. This CDR3 is 13 amino acids long. CDR1 is SGHAT and CDR2 is FQNNGV in the germline V gene. After removal of 7 bases from V and 5 bases from J, the junction contained 7 bases not matched to a gene.

This clone came up a few times. The chain recombines TRBV29-1 with TRBJ2-1; 11 bases map to TRBD2. V lost 6 bases to trimming and J lost 4 bases; unmatched junction nucleotides: 8. This CDR3 has 15 residues. Germline V CDR1 and CDR2: SQVTM, ANQGSEA. CDR3 region: CSVPPSGGQYNEQFF. The DNA of the CDR3 is TGCAGCGTCCCTCCTAGCGGGGGGCAATACAATGAGCAGTTCTTC.